This T cell receptor beta chain was observed in a study of cytomegalovirus exposure and HLA in healthy donors (dated by TCRdb to about 2017). About the investigation overall: According to a later analysis, the 120 or so validation repertoires were produced on the same platform as the 666 repertoires of the first cohort. To predict cytomegalovirus infection status, the study combined high-throughput TCR immunosequencing, statistical association of individual TCRs with disease status, and machine learning. The aim of the study was to test whether cataloging public T cell receptors could identify signatures of past pathogen exposure. Along with the roughly 710-subject first cohort, a separate validation cohort of roughly 110 different subjects was used.

The research as a whole found: Subsequent analysis determined that TCRs grouped into clusters in the first cohort also showed a tendency toward co-occurrence across the roughly 130 validation repertoires, and 90% to 95% of cluster scores exceeded 0. In the study, approximately 160 TCR beta chains were listed as associated with cytomegalovirus. It was suggested by the authors that the approach could potentially be generalized to other disease states and immunological phenotypes. A later analysis lacked HLA typing for the validation cohort, so it scored co-occurrence in that cohort across all 110 or so repertoires. While some public TCRs were present in many individuals, most TCR sequences turned up only very rarely across donors. In vitro tests confirmed that a few of the cytomegalovirus-associated TCR beta chains recognize cytomegalovirus antigens. The classifier was reported to diagnose cytomegalovirus status with high specificity and sensitivity in both the original and validation cohorts.

Separate from the approximately 730-subject first cohort, the validation cohort of roughly 130 subjects was the group to which the donors belonged. Library creation used the immunoSEQ multiplex PCR assay. The published analysis was carried out like this. A statistical classification framework was developed to diagnose cytomegalovirus status using the catalog of TCR beta chain sequences. The immuneACCESS repertoire file appears here via TCRdb, limited to in-frame rearrangements. These files lack a portion of the clones; in checked studies, under half of the deficit traces to unresolved V genes, and the cause of the others is not known. For V, J and clone size, that table is used; D and trimming come from the DNA. The sample data list 200,000 to 250,000 clones, and roughly 85% of these were observed just once. 5.5% to 6.5% of the sample comes from the top ten. Concerning this clone itself: No cognate antigen has been identified for it. There are no base qualities to consult, and no much larger clone falls within one base.

The sample consisted of PBMCs. The source of this sequence is a woman aged 18 to 35 in good health and CMV-seronegative.

The bases are TGTGCCAGCAGCTTAGGGCAGAAGTCTTATAATTCACCCCTCCACTTT. This gives the protein CASSLGQKSYNSPLHF. The chain couples TRBV7-8 to TRBJ1-6; a confident D gene designation cannot be given. Between the V and J ends, shortened by 1 base and 4 bases respectively, the junction contains 11 bases. The CDR3, cysteine through phenylalanine, is 16 amino acids long. Only the CDR3 region is kept as DNA, spanning 48 bases read in frame from base 1. CDR1 SGHVS and CDR2 FQNEAQ are derived from the germline V gene. Here the CDR3 is joined to the reference TRBV7-8 and TRBJ1-6 genes, and the full variable domain is: GAGVSQSPRYKVAKRGQDVALRCDPISGHVSLFWYQQALGQGPEFLTYFQNEAQLDKSGLPSDRFFAERPEGSVSTLKIQRTQQEDSAVYLCASSLGQKSYNSPLHFGNGTRLTVT.